The 21 T cell receptor beta chains presented below share a single source sample, sequenced in a study of blood T cell repertoires in COVID-19. Repertoires were generated with immunoSEQ multiplex PCR, while TCRdb's copy carries only in-frame clones and drops some. The sample contains approximately 160,000 clones, over 70% of which appear only once. The sample comprised peripheral blood. The receptors here all came from a woman aged 60 to 75 with acute or convalescent COVID-19.

In this sample, this clone turned up a few times. The chain uses TRBV18 and TRBJ1-5; 9 nucleotides align to TRBD1. The CDR3 covers 17 residues. Looked up from germline, CDR1 is KGHSH and CDR2 is LQKENI. Trimming cost V 2 bases and J 1 base; bases outside gene matches: 6. The CDR3 loop is CASSPLGQGVSNQPQHF. Here the CDR3 DNA reads TGTGCCAGCTCACCATTGGGACAGGGAGTCAGCAATCAGCCCCAGCATTTT.

This rearrangement joins TRBV28 to TRBJ2-1; D is undetermined. CDR3 length: 12 amino acids. The germline V and J ends were trimmed by 1 base and 9 bases, with 7 bases remaining between them. Germline V gene data show CDR1 as MDHEN and CDR2 as SYDVKM. CDR3 DNA sequence: TGTGCCAGCAGTTTATCCAGTCTTGAGCAGTTCTTC. Its translation is CASSLSSLEQFF.

The sample holds a few counts of this clone. The V and J genes are TRBV7-9 and TRBJ1-5; D ambiguous. CDR3 length equals 12 residues. The germline gives CDR1 SEHNR, CDR2 FQNEAQ (reference sequence). Trimming took off 5 bases at V and 6 bases at J, with 8 bases between the two ends. The CDR3 DNA reads as TGTGCCAGCAGCCCCGAGGGTCAGCCCCAGCATTTT. The encoded protein is CASSPEGQPQHF.

The chain recombines TRBV2 with TRBJ1-5; D is possibly TRBD1 (5 bases). The CDR3 has 15 amino acids. Trimming left V 4 bases short and J 7 bases short, with 17 bases between. CDR1 SNHLY and CDR2 FYNNEI come from the germline V gene. The CDR3 DNA reads as TGTGCCAGCAGTGGACAGAATTTGGATGGACAGCCCCAGCATTTT. This encodes CASSGQNLDGQPQHF.

To note about this clone: A junction end diverges from the germline sequence, so it may reflect a read error. V usage is TRBV7-7 and J usage is TRBJ2-7; D is possibly TRBD1 (7 bases). The CDR3 runs 15 residues. Germline assignment: CDR1 SSHAT and CDR2 FNYEAQ (reference sequence). The CDR3 nucleotides are TGTGCTAGCAGCTTAGGTCAGGGGGGCACCTACGAGCAGTACTTC. It codes for CASSLGQGGTYEQYF.

The rearrangement links TRBV18 to TRBJ2-5; tentatively, D is TRBD1 (6 bases). The CDR3 loop spans 14 amino acids. Germline-derived CDR1 and CDR2 are KGHSH and LQKENI. V was shortened by 4 bases and J by 2 bases, with 11 bases between the two germline ends. For the CDR3, the DNA is TGTGCCAGCTCACTAAGGGACATTCAAGAGACCCAGTACTTC. Translating it yields CASSLRDIQETQYF.

The chain has TRBV7-2 and TRBJ2-2, with TRBD2 identical over 8 bases. Germline CDR1 SGHTA, CDR2 FQGNSA. V trimming: 1 base; J trimming: 5 bases; junction bases outside the gene matches: 3. This CDR3 is built from 15 residues. The CDR3 spells CASSLGLAGTGELFF. The CDR3 nucleotides are TGTGCCAGCAGCTTAGGTCTAGCGGGTACCGGGGAGCTGTTTTTT.

This rearrangement joins TRBV7-3 to TRBJ2-1; TRBD2 aligns across 9 bases. Trimming cost V 7 bases and J 5 bases; bases outside gene matches: 9. Germline CDR1 is SGHTA and CDR2 is FQGTGA. CDR3 length equals 15 residues. The CDR3 reads CASTRGGGADNEQFF. CDR3 coding DNA: TGTGCCAGCACCCGGGGCGGGGGGGCTGACAATGAGCAGTTCTTC. The whole variable domain, remainder taken from reference TRBV7-3 and TRBJ2-1, is GAGVSQTPSNKVTEKGKYVELRCDPISGHTALYWYRQSLGQGPEFLIYFQGTGAADDSGLPNDRFFAVRPEGSVSTLKIQRTERGDSAVYLCASTRGGGADNEQFFGPGTRLTVL.

This clone was found once. V is TRBV4-3 and J is TRBJ2-2; 12 bases are shared with TRBD2. V gave up 4 bases and J gave up 6 bases; unmatched junction bases: 6. Germline V gene sequence: CDR1 LGHNA, CDR2 YSLEER. CDR3 size: 16 residues. Here the CDR3 DNA reads TGCGCCAGCAGCCGGAGACTAGCGGGGGCGCCCGGGGAGCTGTTTTTT. Translation gives CASSRRLAGAPGELFF.

V and J are TRBV15 and TRBJ1-4; D is possibly TRBD1 (5 bases). CDR3 length: 15 amino acids. In germline, CDR1 is LNHNV, CDR2 YYDKDF (reference sequence). V lost 3 bases and J 8 bases, leaving 16 bases between the germline ends. The CDR3 DNA sequence: TGTGCCACCAGCAGGGGCGTGGGGGGTGGCGAAAAACTGTTTTTT. Translated: CATSRGVGGGEKLFF.

This clone was observed a handful of times. The gene calls are TRBV6-4 and TRBJ1-2, with a weak D call TRBD1 (5 bases). The V end was cut by 3 bases, the J end by 2 bases, with 13 bases between. This CDR3 has 15 residues. The V gene's germline CDR1 is MRHNA and CDR2 SNTAGT. CDR3 loop: CASSEEWGRNYGYTF. CDR3 DNA sequence: TGTGCCAGCAGTGAGGAATGGGGCAGAAACTATGGCTACACCTTC.

V is TRBV6-5 and J is TRBJ1-6; 8 positions match TRBD1. The CDR3 is 16 amino acids. Germline CDR1 and CDR2: MNHEY and SVGAGI. The V and J ends lost 4 bases and 9 bases, in that order; junction bases with no gene match: 11. The CDR3 DNA is TGTGCCAGCAGTTTAAAGCTGACAGGGGTAACTTCACCCCTCCACTTT. This translates into CASSLKLTGVTSPLHF.

The V gene is TRBV19, the J gene TRBJ1-1; D might be TRBD1 (5 bases). This CDR3 spans 12 amino acids. Germline lookup yields CDR1 LNHDA and CDR2 SQIVND (reference sequence). Deletions cut 8 bases from V and 3 bases from J, with 10 bases between. CDR3 nucleotide sequence: TGTGCCAGTCGAACGGGGGACACTGAAGCTTTCTTT. Amino acid sequence: CASRTGDTEAFF.

V gene TRBV3-1 (or the pseudogene TRBV3-2) combines with J gene TRBJ2-7; 9 positions match TRBD2. CDR1 LGHDT and CDR2 YNNKEL come from the germline V gene (reference sequence). This CDR3 spans 17 amino acids. V was clipped by 4 bases and J by 7 bases; unmatched bases: 17. The CDR3, as DNA: TGTGCCAGCAGCCTCAGAACCCAAGCGGGGGGCACTAGGGAGCAGTACTTC. Translating gives CASSLRTQAGGTREQYF.

This rearrangement joins TRBV6-5 to TRBJ1-2; TRBD1 agrees at 10 bases. V lost 10 bases, J lost 7 bases, and 12 bases stayed unmatched. The CDR3 extends over 14 amino acids. CDR1 is MNHEY and CDR2 is SVGAGI in the germline V gene. The CDR3 here is CANQLTGGIGGYTF. The CDR3 DNA sequence: TGTGCCAACCAGTTGACAGGGGGCATCGGTGGCTACACCTTC.

This chain links TRBV6-2 or TRBV6-3 with TRBJ1-2; maybe TRBD1 (5 bases). CDR1 is MNHEY, CDR2 SVGEGT, per germline. Between the trimmed V and J ends, which lost 4 bases and 6 bases, there was a span of 6 bases. The CDR3 totals 11 residues. CDR3: CASSLQDGYTF. The CDR3 DNA sequence: TGTGCCAGCAGTTTACAGGATGGCTACACCTTC.

The chain recombines TRBV7-2 with TRBJ1-1; D remains unclear. Trimming shortened V by 6 bases and J by 0 bases, and 14 bases separated the two germline ends. Germline loops: CDR1 SGHTA, CDR2 FQGNSA. CDR3 length: 15 amino acids. CDR3 amino acids: CASSSQTHMNTEAFF. CDR3 sequence (DNA): TGTGCCAGCAGTTCTCAAACGCACATGAACACTGAAGCTTTCTTT.

In its sample, this clone was seen a few times. V and J are TRBV7-9 and TRBJ1-1; TRBD1 aligns across 8 bases. Germline assignment: CDR1 SEHNR and CDR2 FQNEAQ (reference sequence). With V trimmed by 5 bases and J by 1 base, 3 bases remained unmatched. This CDR3 spans 14 amino acids. CDR3 nucleotide sequence: TGTGCCAGCAGCGCCGGACAGGGGAACACTGAAGCTTTCTTT. Encoded protein: CASSAGQGNTEAFF.

The genes are TRBV7-2 and TRBJ2-1; 11 bases are shared with TRBD2. This CDR3 is built from 16 residues. The V and J ends lost 3 bases and 7 bases, in that order; junction bases with no gene match: 8. The V gene's germline CDR1 is SGHTA and CDR2 FQGNSA. CDR3 loop: CASSFLSGGARNEQFF. The CDR3 DNA is TGTGCCAGCAGCTTTCTTAGCGGGGGGGCCCGAAATGAGCAGTTCTTC.

V and J are TRBV7-9 and TRBJ1-1, with D unresolved. The CDR3 covers 14 residues. Trimming shortened V by 3 bases and J by 4 bases, and 12 bases separated the two germline ends. Germline V lookup: CDR1 SEHNR, CDR2 FQNEAQ (reference sequence). This CDR3 reads CASSLDLRGTEAFF. The CDR3 coding sequence is TGTGCCAGCAGCTTGGACCTCCGGGGCACTGAAGCTTTCTTT.

This clone has only a few counts. The genes are TRBV6-2 or TRBV6-3 and TRBJ1-6; D is possibly TRBD1 (6 bases). CDR3 size: 13 residues. Germline V gene data show CDR1 as MNHEY and CDR2 as SVGEGT. V was cut by 4 bases and J by 8 bases, with 9 bases left in between. In nucleotides, the CDR3 is TGTGCCAGCAGTTGGAACAGGGATTCACCCCTCCACTTT. Residues: CASSWNRDSPLHF.